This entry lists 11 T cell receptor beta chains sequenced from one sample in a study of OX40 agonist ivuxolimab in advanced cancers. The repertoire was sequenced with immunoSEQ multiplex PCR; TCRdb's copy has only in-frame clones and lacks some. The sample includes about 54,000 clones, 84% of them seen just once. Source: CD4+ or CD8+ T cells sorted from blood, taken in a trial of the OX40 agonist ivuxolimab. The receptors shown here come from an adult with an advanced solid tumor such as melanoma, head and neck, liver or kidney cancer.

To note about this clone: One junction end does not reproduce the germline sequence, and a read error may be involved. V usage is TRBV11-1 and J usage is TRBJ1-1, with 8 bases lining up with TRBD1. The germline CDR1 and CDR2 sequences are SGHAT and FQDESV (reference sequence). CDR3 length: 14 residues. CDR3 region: CASSSTGDGSEAFF. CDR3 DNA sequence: TGTGCCAGCAGCTCGACAGGGGATGGATCTGAAGCCTTCTTT. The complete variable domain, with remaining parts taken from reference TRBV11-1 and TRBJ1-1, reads EAEVAQSPRYKITEKSQAVAFWCDPISGHATLYWYRQILGQGPELLVQFQDESVVDDSQLPKDRFSAERLKGVDSTLKIQPAELGDSAMYLCASSSTGDGSEAFFGQGTRLTVV.

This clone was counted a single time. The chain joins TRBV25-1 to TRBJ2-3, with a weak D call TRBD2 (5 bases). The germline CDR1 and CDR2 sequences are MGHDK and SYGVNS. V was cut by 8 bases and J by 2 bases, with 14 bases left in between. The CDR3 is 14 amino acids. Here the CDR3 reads CASSYSGFTDTQYF. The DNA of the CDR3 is TGTGCCAGCTCCTATTCGGGGTTCACAGATACGCAGTATTTT.

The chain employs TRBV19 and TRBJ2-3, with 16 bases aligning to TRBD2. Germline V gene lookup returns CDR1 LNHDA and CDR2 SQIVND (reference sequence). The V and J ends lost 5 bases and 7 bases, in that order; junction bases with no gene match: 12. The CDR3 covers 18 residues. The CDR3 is CASSAEPGLAGGRNTQYF. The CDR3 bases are TGTGCCAGTAGTGCCGAACCGGGACTAGCGGGAGGGCGAAATACGCAGTATTTT.

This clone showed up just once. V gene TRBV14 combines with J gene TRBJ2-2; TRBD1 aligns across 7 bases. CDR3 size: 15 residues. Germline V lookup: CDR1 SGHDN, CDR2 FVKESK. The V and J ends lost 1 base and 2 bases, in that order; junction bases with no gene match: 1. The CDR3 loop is CASSQAGGNTGELFF. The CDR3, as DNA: TGTGCCAGCAGCCAAGCAGGGGGTAACACCGGGGAGCTGTTTTTT.

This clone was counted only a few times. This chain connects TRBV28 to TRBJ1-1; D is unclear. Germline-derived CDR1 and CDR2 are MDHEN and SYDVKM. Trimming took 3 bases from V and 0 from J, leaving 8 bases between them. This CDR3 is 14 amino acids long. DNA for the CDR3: TGTGCCAGCAGTTTTCGCTGGATGAACACTGAAGCTTTCTTT. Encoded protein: CASSFRWMNTEAFF.

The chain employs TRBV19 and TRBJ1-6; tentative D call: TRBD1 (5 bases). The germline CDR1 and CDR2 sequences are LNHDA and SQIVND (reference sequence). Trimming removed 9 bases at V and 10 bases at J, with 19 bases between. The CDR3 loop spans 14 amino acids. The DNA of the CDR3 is TGTGCCAGCTCCAGGGAGGGGATGGGATCACCCCTCCACTTT. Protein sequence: CASSREGMGSPLHF.

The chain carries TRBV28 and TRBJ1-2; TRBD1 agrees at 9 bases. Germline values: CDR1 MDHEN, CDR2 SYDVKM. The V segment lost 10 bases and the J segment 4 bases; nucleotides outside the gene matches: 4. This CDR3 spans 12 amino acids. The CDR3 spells CATGQGPYGYTF. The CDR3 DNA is TGTGCCACCGGACAGGGGCCCTATGGCTACACCTTC.

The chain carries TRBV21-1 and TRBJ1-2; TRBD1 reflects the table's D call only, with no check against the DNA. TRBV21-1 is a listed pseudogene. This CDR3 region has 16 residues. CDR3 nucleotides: TGTGCCAGCAGCAAAGACGATGTTACAGCTAACTATGGCTACACCTTC. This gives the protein CASSKDDVTANYGYTF.

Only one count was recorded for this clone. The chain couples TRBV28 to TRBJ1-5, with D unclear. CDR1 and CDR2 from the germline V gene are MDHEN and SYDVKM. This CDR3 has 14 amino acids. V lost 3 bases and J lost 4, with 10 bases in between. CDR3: CASSFGMKNQPQHF. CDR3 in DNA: TGTGCCAGCAGTTTTGGGATGAAGAATCAGCCCCAGCATTTT.

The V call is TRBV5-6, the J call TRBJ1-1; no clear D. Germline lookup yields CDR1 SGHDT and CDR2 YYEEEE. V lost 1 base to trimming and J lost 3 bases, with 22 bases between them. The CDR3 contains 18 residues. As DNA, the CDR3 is TGTGCCAGCAGCTTGCCTGGGTTACCAGGTTCTGAGGACACTGAAGCTTTCTTT. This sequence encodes CASSLPGLPGSEDTEAFF.

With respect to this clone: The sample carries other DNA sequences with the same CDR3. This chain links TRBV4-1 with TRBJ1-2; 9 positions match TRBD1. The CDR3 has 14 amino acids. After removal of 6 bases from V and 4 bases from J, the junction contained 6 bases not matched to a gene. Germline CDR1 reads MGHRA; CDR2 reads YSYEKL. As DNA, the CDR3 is TGCGCCAGCAGGCCTCCGGGACAGGGCTATGGCTACACCTTC. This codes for CASRPPGQGYGYTF.